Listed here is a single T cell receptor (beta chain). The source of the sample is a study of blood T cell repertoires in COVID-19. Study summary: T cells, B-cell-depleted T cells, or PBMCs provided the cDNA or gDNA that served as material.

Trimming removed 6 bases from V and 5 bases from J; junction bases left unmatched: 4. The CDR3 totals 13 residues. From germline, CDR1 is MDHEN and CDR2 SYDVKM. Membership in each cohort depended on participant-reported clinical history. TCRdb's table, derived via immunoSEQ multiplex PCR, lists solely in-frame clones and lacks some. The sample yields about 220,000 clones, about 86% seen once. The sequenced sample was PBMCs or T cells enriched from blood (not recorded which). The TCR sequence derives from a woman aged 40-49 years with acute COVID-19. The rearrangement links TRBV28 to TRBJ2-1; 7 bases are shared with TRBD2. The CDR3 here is CASSRGRDNEQFF. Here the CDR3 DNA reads TGTGCCAGCAGCCGAGGGAGGGACAATGAGCAGTTCTTC.